These 30 T cell receptor beta chains were sequenced from one sample in a study of response to subunit inactivated influenza vaccine. MiXCR was run by TCRdb on the RT-PCR reads, yielding one entry per CDR3 protein. The sample lists approximately 500,000 distinct CDR3 sequences; 13% to 15% were seen once. The specimen comprised PBMCs from blood, sampled about 13 days after vaccination. Receptor source: a man aged 50 or older who received an inactivated influenza vaccine.

The chain uses TRBV20-1 and TRBJ1-2; no firm D call. Per the germline V gene, CDR1 is DFQATT and CDR2 is SNEGSKA (reference sequence). Trimming cost V 6 bases and J 5 bases, with 7 bases left between them. This CDR3 has 10 amino acids. CDR3 nucleotide sequence: TGCAGTGCCCACCTATATGGCTACACCTTC. This sequence encodes CSAHLYGYTF.

This clonotype was found a few times. The gene calls are TRBV20-1 and TRBJ2-7; a weak D match, TRBD1 (6 bases). V lost 6 bases and J lost 2, with 11 bases in between. The CDR3 covers 12 residues. Germline-derived CDR1 and CDR2 are DFQATT and SNEGSKA (reference sequence). The CDR3, as DNA: TGCAGTGCGACAACAGGGACCTACGAGCAGTACTTC. It encodes CSATTGTYEQYF.

This clonotype occurred a few times. V and J are TRBV6-2 or TRBV6-3 and TRBJ1-5; 7 bases agree with TRBD1. The CDR3 length is 17 residues. Germline V gene data show CDR1 as MNHEY and CDR2 as SVGEGT. After removal of 2 bases from V and 3 bases from J, the junction contained 10 bases not matched to a gene. CDR3 bases: TGTGCCAGCAGTTACGGGGCAGGGGGATGGAACAATCAGCCCCAGCATTTT. This translates into CASSYGAGGWNNQPQHF.

The chain has TRBV27 and TRBJ2-1, with 13 bases identical to TRBD2. CDR1 is MNHEY and CDR2 is SMNVEV in the germline V gene (reference sequence). This CDR3 has 15 amino acids. Trimming at V came to 6 bases and at J to 8 bases, leaving 7 bases not matched to a gene. The CDR3, as DNA: TGTGCCAGCAGCACGGGACTAGCGGGAAAGTATGAGCAGTTCTTC. It yields the protein CASSTGLAGKYEQFF.

As DNA, the CDR3 is TGTGCCAGCAGCCTGACGGGACTCTCTGGAAACACCATATATTTT. Amino acid sequence: CASSLTGLSGNTIYF. The V call is TRBV11-2, the J call TRBJ1-3, with D possibly TRBD1 on 5 matching bases. Trimming took 5 bases from V and 0 from J, leaving 11 bases between them. This CDR3 has 15 amino acids. Germline CDR1 is SGHAT and CDR2 is FQNNGV.

For this clonotype: Compared with germline, one end of the junction differs, possibly owing to a read error. The chain combines TRBV10-2 with TRBJ1-1; TRBD1 might be the D (6 bases). From germline, CDR1 is WSHSY and CDR2 SAAADI. The CDR3 extends over 10 amino acids. The CDR3 DNA reads as TGCGCCACCTGGGACACCGAAGCTTTCTTT. Amino acids: CATWDTEAFF.

This clonotype was observed many times. This chain connects TRBV12-3 or TRBV12-4 to TRBJ2-3; TRBD2 aligns across 7 bases. V was pared by 5 bases and J by 2 bases, with 7 bases of the junction left unmatched. CDR3 length: 15 residues. The CDR3 DNA reads TGTGCCAGCAGTCCCGGTTGGGACTACACAGATACGCAGTATTTT. As protein: CASSPGWDYTDTQYF.

This clonotype was observed a few times. The chain carries TRBV28 and TRBJ1-3, with D hard to call. The germline V gene has CDR1 MDHEN and CDR2 SYDVKM. V lost 5 bases, J lost 8 bases, and 16 bases lay in between. This CDR3 comprises 14 residues. The chain's CDR3 is CASSTSGFGDTIYF. CDR3 coding DNA: TGTGCCAGCAGTACTTCAGGTTTTGGGGACACCATATATTTT. Using reference TRBV28 and TRBJ1-3 for the parts outside the CDR3, the full variable domain is DVKVTQSSRYLVKRTGEKVFLECVQDMDHENMFWYRQDPGLGLRLIYFSYDVKMKEKGDIPEGYSVSREKKERFSLILESASTNQTSMYLCASSTSGFGDTIYFGEGSWLTVV.

This clonotype was seen at least ten times. This sequence joins TRBV12-3 or TRBV12-4 and TRBJ1-2; a weak D match, TRBD1 (5 bases). The CDR3 totals 15 residues. V was cut by 4 bases and J by 4 bases, with 16 bases left in between. The CDR3 loop is CASSSSDRPPYGYTF. The CDR3 region has the DNA TGTGCCAGCAGTTCTTCAGACAGACCGCCCTATGGCTACACCTTC.

J is TRBJ2-1 and V is TRBV6-5, with TRBD1 matching over 7 bases. The CDR3 has 15 amino acids. Per the germline V gene, CDR1 is MNHEY and CDR2 is SVGAGI. V shed 8 bases, J shed 8 bases, and the junction held 15 bases outside the gene matches. CDR3 sequence: CASFTSGTVLDEQFF. DNA for the CDR3: TGTGCCAGCTTTACTTCCGGGACAGTCCTAGATGAGCAGTTCTTC.

The rearrangement links TRBV5-1 to TRBJ2-1; 9 bases agree with TRBD1. V gave up 4 bases and J gave up 7 bases; unmatched junction bases: 9. CDR3 size: 15 residues. Germline CDR1 SGHRS, CDR2 YFSETQ. The CDR3: CASSDRDRALNEQFF. The CDR3 bases are TGCGCCAGCAGCGACCGGGACAGGGCCCTGAATGAGCAGTTCTTC.

This clonotype was recorded a few times. The chain has TRBV7-2 and TRBJ2-5, with TRBD2 matching 9 bases. The length of the CDR3 is 15 residues. Germline V gives CDR1 SGHTA, CDR2 FQGNSA. After removal of 2 bases from V and 9 bases from J, the junction contained 10 bases not matched to a gene. The CDR3: CASSLSGLREGSQYF. CDR3 nucleotide sequence: TGTGCCAGCAGCTTAAGTGGTTTGCGGGAGGGGTCCCAGTACTTC.

This clonotype has at least ten counts. V gene TRBV12-3 or TRBV12-4 combines with J gene TRBJ1-1; TRBD1 might be the D (6 bases). The CDR3 is made up of 13 amino acids. Trimming removed 1 base at V and 4 bases at J, with 7 bases between. The CDR3 spells CASSLGGPTEAFF. The CDR3 DNA reads as TGTGCCAGCAGTTTAGGGGGGCCCACTGAAGCTTTCTTT.

This chain connects TRBV5-1 to TRBJ2-3; unclear D gene. Trimming left V 7 bases short and J 2 bases short, with 14 bases between. Germline V CDR1 and CDR2: SGHRS, YFSETQ. The CDR3 length is 14 residues. The CDR3 region has the DNA TGCGCCAGCGCAAGATCGGAGCCCACAGATACGCAGTATTTT. It is translated as CASARSEPTDTQYF.

The chain recombines TRBV12-3 or TRBV12-4 with TRBJ2-7; tentative D call: TRBD2 (6 bases). Between the trimmed V and J ends, which lost 11 bases and 4 bases, there was a span of 18 bases. This CDR3 contains 13 residues. CDR3 bases: TGTGCCTCAGCGGGCATCGGGGCATACGAGCAGTACTTC. Amino acid sequence: CASAGIGAYEQYF.

The table lists this clonotype with a few counts. This sequence joins TRBV7-2 and TRBJ1-4, with D hard to call. This CDR3 contains 13 residues. V gave up 4 bases and J gave up 9 bases, with 12 bases separating them. Germline CDR1 SGHTA, CDR2 FQGNSA. The CDR3 reads CASSYGRIQKLFF. The DNA of the CDR3 is TGTGCCAGCAGCTACGGAAGGATTCAAAAACTGTTTTTT.

This clonotype has only a few counts. This chain joins TRBV28 and TRBJ2-4; D unclear. Trimming pared 5 bases from V and 4 bases from J, leaving 9 bases between. Germline CDR1 MDHEN, CDR2 SYDVKM. The CDR3 is 13 amino acids. The DNA of the CDR3 is TGTGCCAGCAGTCCTCCGCGTAAAAACATTCAGTACTTC. Protein product: CASSPPRKNIQYF.

The chain couples TRBV11-2 to TRBJ2-6, with D perhaps TRBD1 (5 bases). This CDR3 spans 18 amino acids. In germline, CDR1 is SGHAT, CDR2 FQNNGV. Trimming removed 0 bases from V and 0 bases from J, with 12 bases in between. This CDR3 is CASSLDQGPPSGANVLTF. DNA for the CDR3: TGTGCCAGCAGCTTAGATCAGGGTCCCCCCTCTGGGGCCAACGTCCTGACTTTC.

The J gene is TRBJ1-6, the V gene TRBV5-1; weak D call: TRBD1 (5 bases). Looked up from germline, CDR1 is SGHRS and CDR2 is YFSETQ. V was trimmed by 1 base and J by 5 bases, leaving 7 bases between them. This CDR3 comprises 14 residues. In DNA, the CDR3 is TGCGCCAGCAGCTTGTCCAGGGATAATTCACCCCTCCACTTT. Translated, it gives CASSLSRDNSPLHF.

The chain couples TRBV9 to TRBJ1-1; D is ambiguous. The CDR3 runs 15 residues. The ends were cut back, 0 bases at V and 0 bases at J, with 9 bases in the middle. Germline V gene sequence: CDR1 SGDLS, CDR2 YYNGEE. CDR3 region: CASSVGVGMNTEAFF. The CDR3, as DNA: TGTGCCAGCAGCGTAGGGGTAGGTATGAACACTGAAGCTTTCTTT.

In this sample, this clonotype turned up a few times. This chain uses TRBV7-2 with TRBJ2-2; maybe TRBD1 (5 bases). This CDR3 region has 15 residues. Per germline, CDR1 SGHTA and CDR2 FQGNSA. Trimming stripped 1 base from V and 6 bases from J, with 12 bases between. The CDR3 nucleotides are TGTGCCAGCAGCTTAGTGGCAGGGAAGGCCGGGGAGCTGTTTTTT. This encodes CASSLVAGKAGELFF.

The chain uses TRBV3-1 and TRBJ1-5; D is unresolved. The germline V gene encodes CDR1 LGHDT and CDR2 YNNKEL (reference sequence). The CDR3 covers 14 residues. The ends were cut back, 3 bases at V and 9 bases at J, with 15 bases in the middle. In DNA, the CDR3 is TGTGCCAGCAGCCAGACGGACGAGGGCGCGCCCCAGCATTTT. It specifies CASSQTDEGAPQHF.

This clonotype was picked up a small number of times. The rearrangement links TRBV12-3 or TRBV12-4 to TRBJ1-2, with D maybe TRBD1 (5 bases). Trimming cost V 1 base and J 8 bases, with 14 bases left between them. This CDR3 region has 14 residues. The CDR3 region is CASSLGQQTGGYTF. The CDR3 nucleotides read TGTGCCAGCAGTTTAGGACAGCAAACGGGAGGCTACACCTTC.

The CDR3 here is CSAPIVAGYNEQFF. DNA for the CDR3: TGCAGTGCCCCGATAGTGGCCGGCTACAATGAGCAGTTCTTC. The gene calls are TRBV20-1 and TRBJ2-1; D is uncertain. The germline gives CDR1 DFQATT, CDR2 SNEGSKA (reference sequence). The CDR3 runs to 14 residues. V was clipped by 6 bases and J by 3 bases, with 15 bases between them.

In this sample, this clonotype turned up a few times. The chain links TRBV25-1 to TRBJ2-2, with 7 bases fitting TRBD1. The length of the CDR3 is 16 residues. Per the germline V gene, CDR1 is MGHDK and CDR2 is SYGVNS. V shed 4 bases, J shed 0 bases, and the junction held 5 bases outside the gene matches. The CDR3 DNA reads TGTGCCAGCAGTGTCAACAGGGGAGCGAACACCGGGGAGCTGTTTTTT. Protein product: CASSVNRGANTGELFF.

This sequence joins TRBV6-1 and TRBJ2-7; D unresolved. CDR1 MNHNS and CDR2 SASEGT come from the germline V gene. The CDR3 spans 15 residues. The V end lost 3 bases, the J end lost 2 bases, and 14 bases lay between the germline ends. CDR3 bases: TGTGCCAGCAGTGATTTTGTAGTTTTCGCCTACGAGCAGTACTTC. This sequence encodes CASSDFVVFAYEQYF.

This clonotype was picked up a small number of times. This chain uses TRBV5-1 with TRBJ2-1; 11 nucleotides agree with TRBD2. In germline, CDR1 is SGHRS, CDR2 YFSETQ. The V segment lost 0 bases and the J segment 8 bases; nucleotides outside the gene matches: 4. The CDR3 contains 15 residues. CDR3 in DNA: TGCGCCAGCAGCTTGGCTAGCGGGGGGCGGGATGAGCAGTTCTTC. It specifies CASSLASGGRDEQFF.

This clonotype was detected a few times. This sequence joins TRBV7-2 and TRBJ2-7; a possible D gene is TRBD2 (5 bases). Deletions cut 5 bases from V and 2 bases from J, with 10 bases between. The CDR3 extends over 13 amino acids. Germline loops: CDR1 SGHTA, CDR2 FQGNSA. The CDR3 reads CASSAIGTYEQYF. The CDR3 bases are TGTGCCAGCAGCGCCATCGGGACCTACGAGCAGTACTTC.

This sequence joins TRBV6-2 or TRBV6-3 and TRBJ2-7; 7 nucleotides line up with TRBD1. The trim removed 9 bases at V and 3 bases at J, leaving 11 bases unmatched. CDR3 size: 14 residues. Germline-derived CDR1 and CDR2 are MNHEY and SVGEGT. For the CDR3, the DNA is TGTGCCAGAATCGCACCCGGGACAGACTACGAGCAGTACTTC. It codes for CARIAPGTDYEQYF.

The chain has TRBV20-1 and TRBJ1-1; no clear D gene. V shed 0 bases and J shed 1 base, with 12 bases lying between them. This CDR3 spans 15 amino acids. Germline values: CDR1 DFQATT, CDR2 SNEGSKA (reference sequence). In DNA, the CDR3 is TGCAGTGCTAGAGATCTGATGTACCCGAACACTGAAGCTTTCTTT. Protein sequence: CSARDLMYPNTEAFF.